Sequencing of this T cell receptor (beta chain) was carried out in a study of Ad26.COV2.S vaccination and SARS-CoV-2 variants. On the study more broadly: Administration of Ad26.COV2.S was intramuscular, either once or twice 56 days apart. General observations from the study: It is possible that the TCR breadth and depth analyses underestimated the total T cell responses. Placebo recipients showed lower spike-specific TCR breadth than vaccinees.

Remarks on this clone: What it binds is unknown.

Treatment of the sample: some 20 received Ad26.COV2.S at low or high dose, single or two shots; several received placebo; per-sample allocation not given. Sampling was done on day 63 after the first vaccine or placebo injection. The donor's status was that of an adult aged 18-55 years in Boston. TCRdb keeps only in-frame clones here, not all; method: immunoSEQ multiplex PCR. Among about 460,000 clones listed, 80% to 90% were seen once. Germline CDR1 SEHNR, CDR2 FQNEAQ (reference sequence). J gave up 7 bases and V 8 bases, and 9 bases lay outside the gene matches. This CDR3 spans 14 amino acids. The V call is TRBV7-9, the J call TRBJ1-4, with TRBD1 matching over 8 bases. Specimen: peripheral blood, collected in a trial of Ad26.COV2.S vaccine versus placebo. This TCR was recovered from a person between 18 and 60 years old who received the Ad26.COV2.S COVID-19 vaccine or a placebo. CDR3 DNA sequence: TGTGCCAGCCTCTCAGGACAGGGTGGTGAAAAACTGTTTTTT. Its protein is CASLSGQGGEKLFF.